Below, 12 T cell receptor beta chains from the same sample are listed, as sequenced in a study of siplizumab effects on memory and regulatory T cells (dated by TCRdb to between 2017 and 2020). Libraries were prepared through the immunoSEQ multiplex PCR assay. TCRdb mirrors the immuneACCESS table, restricted to in-frame sequences. Some clones are absent from its copies; in checked studies, under half trace to an unresolved V gene, and the reason for the others is unknown. This sample is represented by some 100,000 clones; 94% of them were singletons. Under 0.65% of the sample rests with the top ten. The source material was Tregs sorted from blood. Every receptor here comes from a human donor in good health.

The chain has TRBV7-2 and TRBJ2-7; possibly TRBD2 for D (6 bases). CDR3 length equals 16 residues. Germline lookup yields CDR1 SGHTA and CDR2 FQGNSA. V was cut by 5 bases and J by 1 base, with 18 bases left in between. The CDR3 region has the DNA TGTGCCAGCAGCGGCGGAGGGCTAGCCGTATCCTACGAGCAGTACTTC. Its protein is CASSGGGLAVSYEQYF.

This sequence joins TRBV27 and TRBJ1-6; D ambiguous. Between the trimmed V and J ends, which lost 2 bases and 10 bases, there was a span of 9 bases. Germline CDR1 and CDR2: MNHEY and SMNVEV (reference sequence). The length of the CDR3 is 13 residues. The CDR3 loop reads CASSLTPHSPLHF. In DNA, the CDR3 is TGTGCCAGCAGTTTAACACCCCACTCACCCCTCCACTTT.

This clone was observed once. V is TRBV15 and J is TRBJ1-5; 7 bases map to TRBD1. This CDR3 comprises 18 residues. The germline V gene has CDR1 LNHNV and CDR2 YYDKDF (reference sequence). With V trimmed by 0 bases and J by 1 base, 9 bases remained unmatched. The CDR3 reads CATSRDLGGLGSNQPQHF. CDR3 bases: TGTGCCACCAGCAGAGATCTAGGGGGCTTGGGGAGCAATCAGCCCCAGCATTTT.

The genes are TRBV19 and TRBJ2-3; no clear D gene. The CDR3 loop spans 13 amino acids. The germline CDR1 and CDR2 sequences are LNHDA and SQIVND (reference sequence). V lost 6 bases, J lost 2 bases, and 9 bases lay in between. CDR3: CASRRQNTDTQYF. In DNA, the CDR3 is TGTGCCAGTAGGCGGCAGAACACAGATACGCAGTATTTT.

The chain links TRBV5-5 to TRBJ2-7, with D perhaps matching TRBD1 or TRBD2 (5 bases each). CDR3 length equals 18 residues. CDR1 is SGHKS, CDR2 YYEKEE, per germline (reference sequence). Trimming shortened V by 3 bases and J by 5 bases, and 27 bases separated the two germline ends. CDR3 DNA sequence: TGTGCCAGCAGCTCCCTCGTTCGGGACGGGGCTAATAGGGACGAGCAGTACTTC. Its translation: CASSSLVRDGANRDEQYF.

V and J are TRBV5-6 and TRBJ2-3; tentative D call: TRBD2 (7 bases). Germline V gene data show CDR1 as SGHDT and CDR2 as YYEEEE. V lost 0 bases and J lost 0, with 20 bases in between. This CDR3 is built from 19 residues. DNA of the CDR3: TGTGCCAGCAGCTTGGAGGGGGGGTCCGCGGGAGCTAGCACAGATACGCAGTATTTT. This codes for CASSLEGGSAGASTDTQYF.

The genes are TRBV11-2 and TRBJ2-1; TRBD2 matches at 7 bases. After removal of 2 bases from V and 9 bases from J, the junction contained 7 bases not matched to a gene. Germline CDR1 and CDR2: SGHAT and FQNNGV. This CDR3 comprises 14 residues. CDR3 bases: TGTGCCAGCAGCTTATTTGCGGGAGATGTTGAGCAGTTCTTC. This sequence encodes CASSLFAGDVEQFF.

Turning to this clone: At one of its ends the junction is not consistent with the germline gene, which may arise from a read error. The chain links TRBV10-2 to TRBJ2-5, with D unclear. The CDR3 has 12 amino acids. Looked up from germline, CDR1 is WSHSY and CDR2 is SAAADI. The CDR3: CASREFPETQYF. DNA of the CDR3: TGCGCCAGCAGAGAGTTCCCCGAGACCCAGTACTTC.

The rearrangement links TRBV9 to TRBJ2-7; 7 bases align to TRBD2. Germline assignment: CDR1 SGDLS and CDR2 YYNGEE. The J segment lost 7 bases and the V segment lost 4 bases, leaving 11 bases of the junction unmatched. The CDR3 totals 14 residues. This CDR3 is CASSYGLGLSEQYF. CDR3 sequence (DNA): TGTGCCAGCAGCTACGGACTAGGTCTGAGTGAGCAGTACTTC.

V usage is TRBV10-3 and J usage is TRBJ1-5; maybe TRBD1 (5 bases). Germline V gene sequence: CDR1 ENHRY, CDR2 SYGVKD. The CDR3 sequence is 12 residues long. The V end lost 8 bases, the J end lost 5 bases, and 10 bases lay between the germline ends. In DNA form, the CDR3 reads TGTGCCATCGGGCAGGGCGATCAGCCCCAGCATTTT. This sequence encodes CAIGQGDQPQHF.

V usage is TRBV4-1 and J usage is TRBJ2-3; tentatively, D is TRBD2 (5 bases). Germline assignment: CDR1 MGHRA and CDR2 YSYEKL. This CDR3 region has 15 residues. V lost 4 bases and J lost 4, with 15 bases in between. CDR3 loop: CASSLSLTSADTQYF. CDR3 coding DNA: TGCGCCAGCAGCCTTAGCCTAACTAGTGCAGATACGCAGTATTTT.

In this sample, this clone turned up a few times. The J gene is TRBJ1-1, the V gene TRBV5-1; no firm D call. V shed 0 bases and J shed 0 bases, with 3 bases lying between them. CDR1 SGHRS and CDR2 YFSETQ come from the germline V gene. This CDR3 comprises 13 residues. CDR3 loop: CASSLGVNTEAFF. As DNA, the CDR3 is TGCGCCAGCAGCTTGGGAGTGAACACTGAAGCTTTCTTT.